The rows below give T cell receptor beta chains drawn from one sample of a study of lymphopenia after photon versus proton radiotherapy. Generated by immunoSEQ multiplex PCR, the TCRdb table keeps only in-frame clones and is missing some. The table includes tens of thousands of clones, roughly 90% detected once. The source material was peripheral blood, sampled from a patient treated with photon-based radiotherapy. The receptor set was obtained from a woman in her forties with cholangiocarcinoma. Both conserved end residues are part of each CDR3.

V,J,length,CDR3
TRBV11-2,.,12,CASSLENYEQYF
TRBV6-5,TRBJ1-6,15,CASSYLQGINSPLHF
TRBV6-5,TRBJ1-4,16,CASSYSTGMGSEKLFF
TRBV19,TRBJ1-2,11,CASSDAYGYTF
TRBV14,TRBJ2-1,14,CASSRGGFYNEQFF
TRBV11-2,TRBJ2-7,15,CASSPPGQYSYEQYF
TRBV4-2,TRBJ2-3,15,CASSSGLAGGNTQYF
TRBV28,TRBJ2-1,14,CASKIVSSYNEQFF
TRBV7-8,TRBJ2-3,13,CASSLADTDTQYF
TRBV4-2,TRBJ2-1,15,CASSQEKYSYNEQFF
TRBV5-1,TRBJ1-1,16,CASSLGAGTGITEAFF
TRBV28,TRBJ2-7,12,CASSFLGGEQYF
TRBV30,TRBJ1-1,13,CAWSVRGGTEAFF
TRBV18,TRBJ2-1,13,CASSPPGVNEQFF
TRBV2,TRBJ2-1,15,CATQGSSGRINEQFF
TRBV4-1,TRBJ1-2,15,CASSSGGQGRSGYTF
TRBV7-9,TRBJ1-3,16,CASSLTSGASGNTIYF
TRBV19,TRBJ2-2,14,CASRYRLNTGELFF
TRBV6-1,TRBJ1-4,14,CASSDQTPNEKLFF
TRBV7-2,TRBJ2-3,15,CASSQPGTTADTQYF
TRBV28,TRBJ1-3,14,CASTRGISGNTIYF
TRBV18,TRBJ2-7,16,CASSAVGGQADGSEYF
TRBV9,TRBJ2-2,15,CASSVVPDRPGELFF
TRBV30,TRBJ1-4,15,CAWSPRGTGNEKLFF
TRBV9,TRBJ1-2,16,CASSTGAGGSLNGYTF
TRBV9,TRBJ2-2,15,CASSVGPQVTGELFF
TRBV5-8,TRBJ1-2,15,CASSTVDSSIDGYTF
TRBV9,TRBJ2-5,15,CASSPQGGGQETQYF
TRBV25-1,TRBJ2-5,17,CASSELGSALLQETQYF
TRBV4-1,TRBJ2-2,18,CASSQDDRGLGVPGELFF
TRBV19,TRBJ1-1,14,CASSIERLNTEAFF
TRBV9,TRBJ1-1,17,CASSPRGGGGGDTEAFF
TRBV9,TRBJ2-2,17,CASSVHPWTGPTGELFF
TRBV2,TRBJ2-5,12,CASTQRVETQYF
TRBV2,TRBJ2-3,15,CASSEAIYEADTQYF
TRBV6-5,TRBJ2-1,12,CASRRGLNEQFF
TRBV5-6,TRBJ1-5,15,CASSLQTTGNQPQHF
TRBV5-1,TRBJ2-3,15,CASSLAGTGTDTQYF
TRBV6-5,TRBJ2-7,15,CASSHDPGRGYEQYF
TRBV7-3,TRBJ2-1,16,CASSPWTSGVNNEQFF
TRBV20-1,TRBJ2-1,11,CRGGSYNEQFF
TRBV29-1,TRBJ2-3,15,CSVPTVTRGTDTQYF
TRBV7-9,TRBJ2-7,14,CASSSTGGPYEQYF
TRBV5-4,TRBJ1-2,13,CASSPDRDYGYTF
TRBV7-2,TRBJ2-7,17,CASSSPLSGRNPYEQYF
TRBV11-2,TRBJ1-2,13,CASSLQGGGGYTF
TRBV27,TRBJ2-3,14,CASSLSGYPDTQYF
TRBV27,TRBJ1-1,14,CASSFLGGITEAFF